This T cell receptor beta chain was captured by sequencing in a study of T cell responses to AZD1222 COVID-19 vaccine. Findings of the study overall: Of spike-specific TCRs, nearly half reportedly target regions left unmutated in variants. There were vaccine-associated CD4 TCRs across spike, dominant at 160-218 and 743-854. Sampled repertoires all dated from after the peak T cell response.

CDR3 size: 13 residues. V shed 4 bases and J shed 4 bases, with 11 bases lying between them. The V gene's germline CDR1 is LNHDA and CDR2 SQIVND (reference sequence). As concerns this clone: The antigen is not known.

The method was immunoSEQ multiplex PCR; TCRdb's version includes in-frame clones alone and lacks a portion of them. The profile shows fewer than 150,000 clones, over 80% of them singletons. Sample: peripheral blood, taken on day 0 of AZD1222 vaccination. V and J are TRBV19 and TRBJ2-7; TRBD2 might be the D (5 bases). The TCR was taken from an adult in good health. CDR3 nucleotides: TGTGCCAGTAGTAAGCGGCCAGATTACGAGCAGTACTTC. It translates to CASSKRPDYEQYF.